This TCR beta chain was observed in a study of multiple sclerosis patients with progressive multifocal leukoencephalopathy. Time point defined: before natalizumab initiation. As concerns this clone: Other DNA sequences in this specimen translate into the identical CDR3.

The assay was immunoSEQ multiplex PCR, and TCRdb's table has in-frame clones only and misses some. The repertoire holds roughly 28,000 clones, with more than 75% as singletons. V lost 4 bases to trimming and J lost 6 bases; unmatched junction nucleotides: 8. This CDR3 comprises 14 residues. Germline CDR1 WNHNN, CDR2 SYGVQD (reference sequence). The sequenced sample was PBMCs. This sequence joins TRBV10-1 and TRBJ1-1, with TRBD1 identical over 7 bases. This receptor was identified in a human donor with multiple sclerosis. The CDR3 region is CASSADREFSEAFF. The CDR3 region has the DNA TGCGCCAGCAGTGCCGACAGGGAATTTTCTGAAGCTTTCTTT.